This T cell receptor beta chain was captured in a study of cytomegalovirus exposure and HLA in healthy donors. General study findings and limits: Near-uniform donor sequencing depth was presumed by presence/absence analyses. Relative to the roughly 700-donor mean, N-insertions were reportedly fewer in an Asian-associated ancestry cluster in a later analysis.

In regard to this clone: What it binds is not known.

60 Vbeta and 13 Jbeta primers were used in PCR. The method was immunoSEQ multiplex PCR; TCRdb's version includes in-frame clones alone and lacks a portion of them. Here the sample spans over 100,000 clones, approximately 72% being singletons. CDR1 and CDR2 from the germline V gene are SGHNT and YYREEE (reference sequence). The CDR3 covers 14 residues. This receptor was taken from a man younger than 35 in good health and CMV-seronegative. The sample comprised PBMCs. The chain combines TRBV5-4 with TRBJ2-5, with 10 positions matching TRBD1. The DNA end is a closer match to TRBJ2-7, so the J assignment may be wrong. The CDR3 loop reads CASSSGQGSYEQYF. In DNA, the CDR3 is TGTGCCAGCAGCTCGGGACAGGGGTCCTACGAGCAGTACTTC.